This T cell receptor beta chain appears in the sequencing data of a study of identical twins. General study points: Beta out-of-frame sequences showed weaker excess twin sharing. With monozygotic twins, out-of-frame TCR alpha sharing exceeded what models estimated.

A universal primer site came from template switching; cDNA carried unique molecular identifiers. TCRdb analysed the 5' RACE reads with MiXCR anew, one entry per CDR3 protein. The table has some 590,000 distinct CDR3 sequences, roughly 9.9% seen once. This clonotype appeared a few times. Its antigen remains unidentified. With 3 bases clipped from V and 10 bases from J, the junction kept 7 bases outside the gene matches. The CDR3 consists of 15 residues. CDR1 is SGHVS, CDR2 FQNEAQ, per germline. The sample also formed part of further work on yellow fever vaccine responses in identical twins. As that report states: Reportedly, twins' vaccine T cell responses looked partly convergent and partly personalized.

Material for sequencing was PBMCs. V usage is TRBV7-8 and J usage is TRBJ2-1, with 12 bases fitting TRBD2. The sequence was obtained from a woman younger than 30 in good health. CDR3 in amino acids: CASSFELAGGGEQFF. The DNA for the CDR3 is TGTGCCAGCAGCTTTGAACTAGCGGGAGGTGGGGAGCAGTTCTTC.